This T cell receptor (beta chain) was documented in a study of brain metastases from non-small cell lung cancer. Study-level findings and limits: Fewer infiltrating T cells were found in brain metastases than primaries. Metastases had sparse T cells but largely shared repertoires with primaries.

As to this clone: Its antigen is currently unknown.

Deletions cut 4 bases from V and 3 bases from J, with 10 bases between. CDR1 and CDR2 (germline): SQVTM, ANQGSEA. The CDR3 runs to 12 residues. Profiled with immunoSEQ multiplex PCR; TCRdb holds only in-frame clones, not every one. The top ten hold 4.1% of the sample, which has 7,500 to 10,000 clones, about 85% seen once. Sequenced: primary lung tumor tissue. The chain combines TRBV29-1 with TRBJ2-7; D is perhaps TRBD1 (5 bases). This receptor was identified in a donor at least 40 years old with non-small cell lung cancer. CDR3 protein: CSVGAGFYEQYF. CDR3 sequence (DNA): TGCAGCGTTGGGGCAGGGTTCTACGAGCAGTACTTC.